Below, one T cell receptor beta chain is given with its context. The sample is drawn from a study of identical twins. MiXCR, run by TCRdb on the 5' RACE reads, gives a single entry per CDR3 protein. The sample holds 350,000 to 450,000 distinct CDR3 sequences, roughly 18% seen once. The origin of this receptor is a man aged 45-65 years in good health. The sample consisted of naive T cells sorted from blood.

The CDR3 DNA is TGCAGTGCTAAAGGACTAGCGGGGGGTGGCGCCGGGGAGCTGTTTTTT. Protein sequence: CSAKGLAGGGAGELFF. This chain joins TRBV20-1 and TRBJ2-2, with 14 positions matching TRBD2. CDR3 size: 16 residues. Germline CDR1 DFQATT, CDR2 SNEGSKA (reference sequence). The junction had 7 bases not matched to a gene; V was cut back by 4 bases and J by 6 bases.